One sample yielded the 2 T cell receptor beta chains listed below, sequenced in a study of cytomegalovirus exposure and HLA in healthy donors. The PCR contained 60 Vbeta and 13 Jbeta primers. Produced via immunoSEQ multiplex PCR; TCRdb's table is partial and in-frame only. Seen here are about 98,000 clones, around 83% observed once, and the top ten hold 3% to 4%. The specimen sequenced was PBMCs. The receptors derive from a female donor in good health and CMV-seropositive.

This clone was counted only a few times. This chain links TRBV27 with TRBJ1-4; a weak D match, TRBD1 (6 bases). The CDR3 length is 13 residues. Germline V lookup: CDR1 MNHEY, CDR2 SMNVEV (reference sequence). Trimming stripped 4 bases from V and 12 bases from J, with 15 bases between. CDR3 DNA sequence: TGTGCCAGCAGTTCACCTCTCAGGGGTGAACTGTTTTTT. Protein: CASSSPLRGELFF.

This chain uses TRBV9 with TRBJ1-1; TRBD1 matches 8 bases. Germline CDR1 is SGDLS and CDR2 is YYNGEE. The CDR3 totals 13 residues. V was pared by 0 bases and J by 7 bases, with 2 bases of the junction left unmatched. The CDR3 reads CASSVATGGEAFF. CDR3 DNA: TGTGCCAGCAGCGTAGCCACAGGGGGTGAAGCTTTCTTT.